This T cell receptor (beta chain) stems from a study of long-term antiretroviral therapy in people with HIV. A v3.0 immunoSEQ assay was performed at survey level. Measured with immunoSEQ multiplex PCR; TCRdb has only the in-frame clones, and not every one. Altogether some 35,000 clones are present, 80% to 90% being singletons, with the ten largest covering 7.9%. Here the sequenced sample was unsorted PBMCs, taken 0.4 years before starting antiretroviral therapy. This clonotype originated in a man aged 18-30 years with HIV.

The CDR3 DNA is TGCGCCAGCAGCTTTTCCTGGACTAGATCCACAGATACGCAGTATTTT. This codes for CASSFSWTRSTDTQYF. The chain joins TRBV5-1 to TRBJ2-3; 7 bases match TRBD2. CDR3 length equals 16 residues. The J segment lost 2 bases and the V segment lost 2 bases, leaving 8 bases of the junction unmatched. Germline-derived CDR1 and CDR2 are SGHRS and YFSETQ.